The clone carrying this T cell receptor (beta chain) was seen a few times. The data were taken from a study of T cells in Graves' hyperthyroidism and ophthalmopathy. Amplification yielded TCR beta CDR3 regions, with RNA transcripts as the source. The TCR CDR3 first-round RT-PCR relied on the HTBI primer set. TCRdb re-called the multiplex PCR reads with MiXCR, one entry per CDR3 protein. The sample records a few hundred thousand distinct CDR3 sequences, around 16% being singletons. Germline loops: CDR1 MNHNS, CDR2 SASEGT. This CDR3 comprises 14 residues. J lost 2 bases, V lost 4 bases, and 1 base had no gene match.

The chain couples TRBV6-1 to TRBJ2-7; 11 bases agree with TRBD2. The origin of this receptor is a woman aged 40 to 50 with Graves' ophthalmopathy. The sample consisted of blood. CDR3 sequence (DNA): TGTGCCAGCAGTGCACTAGCGGGAGCCTACGAGCAGTACTTC. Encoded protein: CASSALAGAYEQYF.